A single sample gave rise to the 6 T cell receptor beta chains below, sequenced in a study of response to subunit inactivated influenza vaccine. A single record per CDR3 protein comes from TCRdb applying MiXCR to the RT-PCR reads. The table has approximately 500,000 distinct CDR3 sequences, 20% to 25% seen once. Another study also made use of these data, one on T cells expressing NK-cell markers. That report adds: TCR beta cDNA was made by 5'RACE template switching with UMIs.

Sequencing used CD4+ T cells sorted from PBMCs, obtained 11 to 12 days after vaccination. Receptors originate from a man aged 45 to 65 who received an inactivated influenza vaccine.

This clonotype was seen more than once but under ten times. V is TRBV28 and J is TRBJ2-7; the D is unclear. Germline V lookup: CDR1 MDHEN, CDR2 SYDVKM. The CDR3 covers 13 residues. V lost 8 bases and J lost 0, with 11 bases in between. The CDR3 DNA reads as TGTGCCAGCCAGTACCCCAGCTCCTACGAGCAGTACTTC. It codes for CASQYPSSYEQYF.

This clonotype was detected only once. The chain carries TRBV7-6 and TRBJ2-1; D possibly corresponds to TRBD2 (6 bases). The length of the CDR3 is 16 residues. The V and J ends lost 5 bases and 3 bases respectively, with 17 bases between them. CDR1 and CDR2 (germline): SGHVS, FNYEAQ. In DNA, the CDR3 is TGTGCCAGCAGCCTGGCCCCAGCGGGTGTCTACAATGAGCAGTTCTTC. Translation gives CASSLAPAGVYNEQFF.

CDR3 bases: TGTGCCAGCAGCTTACGACAGATTAGCACAGATACGCAGTATTTT. It specifies CASSLRQISTDTQYF. The chain employs TRBV5-8 and TRBJ2-3; possibly TRBD1 for D (5 bases). The germline V gene has CDR1 SGHTS and CDR2 YDEGEE. CDR3 length: 15 residues. V was trimmed by 2 bases and J by 0 bases, leaving 10 bases between them.

This clonotype was seen a single time. The chain employs TRBV6-2 or TRBV6-3 and TRBJ2-7, with D possibly TRBD2 on 7 matching bases. The CDR3 has 15 residues. Germline V gene data show CDR1 as MNHEY and CDR2 as SVGEGT. The ends were cut back, 5 bases at V and 1 base at J, with 15 bases in the middle. The CDR3 spells CASSTRGGASYEQYF. DNA of the CDR3: TGTGCCAGCAGTACTAGGGGGGGGGCTTCCTACGAGCAGTACTTC.

This clonotype was observed a handful of times. The chain is built from TRBV3-1 and TRBJ2-1; D unresolved. With 0 bases removed from V and 4 bases from J, the gap between germline ends came to 4 bases. Germline assignment: CDR1 LGHDT and CDR2 YNNKEL (reference sequence). The CDR3 sequence is 13 residues long. The CDR3 spells CASSQEQYNEQFF. As DNA, the CDR3 is TGTGCCAGCAGCCAAGAACAGTACAATGAGCAGTTCTTC.

The sample holds a few counts of this clonotype. The V gene is TRBV6-1, the J gene TRBJ2-6; 7 bases are shared with TRBD1. Germline V gene data show CDR1 as MNHNS and CDR2 as SASEGT. V lost 3 bases, J lost 1 base, and 6 bases stayed unmatched. CDR3 size: 17 residues. CDR3 loop: CASSDLAGGSGANVLTF. The CDR3 bases are TGTGCCAGCAGTGATCTGGCAGGGGGATCTGGGGCCAACGTCCTGACTTTC.